This section outlines one T cell receptor beta chain sequence together with its context. Under the authors' procedure: Estimated nucleated cell counts came from reference gene primer amplification. Using immunoSEQ multiplex PCR, the repertoire was profiled, and TCRdb retains in-frame clones only, with some absent. The V and J calls and clone size are taken from that table; D and trimming were inferred from the DNA. The sample has roughly 250,000 clones; 70% to 90% are singletons. This sample was taken from a study of blood T cell repertoires in COVID-19. CDR1 is KGHSH and CDR2 is LQKENI in the germline V gene. The CDR3 spans 14 residues. Trimming took off 2 bases at V and 4 bases at J, with 11 bases between the two ends.

Input material: peripheral blood. The sequence was obtained from a woman aged 40 to 50 with acute or convalescent COVID-19. The rearrangement joins TRBV18 to TRBJ1-2, with D uncertain. CDR3 in amino acids: CASSPGMEGYGYTF. As DNA, the CDR3 is TGTGCCAGCTCACCAGGGATGGAGGGCTATGGCTACACCTTC.